What follows are 19 T cell receptor beta chains derived from one specimen sequenced in a study of CD8+ T cells in alopecia areata. RNA, once extracted, was reverse transcribed into cDNA for use as the sequencing template. Sequencing used immunoSEQ multiplex PCR; TCRdb keeps in-frame clones, though not all of them. The sample lists approximately 59,000 clones, more than 40% occurring once. The input for sequencing was CD8+ T cells sorted from blood, taken at week 0. The source of these receptors is a human donor with alopecia areata.

The J gene is TRBJ2-7, the V gene TRBV7-8; a weak D match, TRBD2 (6 bases). This CDR3 has 16 residues. Germline V gene sequence: CDR1 SGHVS, CDR2 FQNEAQ. V shed 4 bases and J shed 5 bases, with 21 bases lying between them. CDR3: CASSSPMGSGGHEQYF. CDR3 DNA sequence: TGTGCCAGCAGCTCCCCGATGGGTAGCGGAGGGCACGAGCAGTACTTC.

This clone was observed a handful of times. The chain's CDR3 is CAWNFGGTGEQYF. The CDR3, as DNA: TGTGCCTGGAACTTCGGGGGAACGGGAGAGCAGTACTTC. The gene calls are TRBV30 and TRBJ2-7, with D possibly matching TRBD2 (6 bases). Trimming cost V 4 bases and J 7 bases, with 17 bases left between them. This CDR3 has 13 amino acids. Germline-derived CDR1 and CDR2 are GTSNPN and SVGIG (reference sequence).

This clone was counted between two and nine times. CDR3 sequence reads: CASSLDHGGFYEQYF. Here the CDR3 DNA reads TGCGCCAGCAGCTTGGACCACGGAGGATTCTACGAGCAGTACTTC. The chain is built from TRBV5-1 and TRBJ2-7, with D possibly TRBD2 on 5 matching bases. The CDR3 consists of 15 residues. Trimming pared 0 bases from V and 3 bases from J, leaving 13 bases between. Per germline, CDR1 SGHRS and CDR2 YFSETQ.

In its sample, this clone was seen a few times. This chain uses TRBV2 with TRBJ2-2; 9 nucleotides agree with TRBD2. CDR3 length: 17 amino acids. The V gene end was trimmed by 10 bases and the J gene end by 5 bases; junction bases not matched to a gene: 17. The germline V gene has CDR1 SNHLY and CDR2 FYNNEI. For the CDR3, the DNA is TGTGCCACGGCCGGGACAGCGGGACTAGCTGTGACCGGGGAGCTGTTTTTT. The encoded protein is CATAGTAGLAVTGELFF.

This clone was detected only once. At one end the junction does not follow the germline gene, possibly because of a read error. The J gene is TRBJ2-5, the V gene TRBV7-9; TRBD2 matches 14 bases. The CDR3 contains 17 residues. The germline gives CDR1 SEHNR, CDR2 FQNEAQ (reference sequence). The CDR3 region is CASSLGTSGSFQETQYF. In DNA form, the CDR3 reads TGCGCCAGCAGCTTAGGGACTAGCGGGAGTTTCCAAGAGACCCAGTACTTC. Full variable domain (missing parts from reference TRBV7-9 and TRBJ2-5): DTGVSQNPRHKITKRGQNVTFRCDPISEHNRLYWYRQTLGQGPEFLTYFQNEAQLEKSRLLSDRFSAERPKGSFSTLEIQRTEQGDSAMYLCASSLGTSGSFQETQYFGPGTRLLVL.

This clone was picked up a small number of times. The sample has other DNA sequences that encode this CDR3 too. The chain has TRBV11-2 and TRBJ2-7; D uncertain. The CDR3 has 12 residues. Trimming cost V 5 bases and J 0 bases, with 5 bases left between them. The germline V gene encodes CDR1 SGHAT and CDR2 FQNNGV. In nucleotides, the CDR3 is TGTGCCAGCAGCGGGGACTCCTACGAGCAGTACTTC. As protein: CASSGDSYEQYF.

The CDR3 DNA follows: TGTGCCAGCAGTCCTCCGGACCGTCTGGTACACGAGCAGTACTTC. Amino acid sequence: CASSPPDRLVHEQYF. The chain is built from TRBV7-9 and TRBJ2-7; D remains ambiguous. V dropped 6 bases and J dropped 5 bases, with 20 bases sitting between them. The CDR3 consists of 15 residues. Looked up from germline, CDR1 is SEHNR and CDR2 is FQNEAQ (reference sequence).

This chain uses TRBV29-1 with TRBJ2-6, with 8 bases aligning to TRBD1. CDR1 is SQVTM and CDR2 is ANQGSEA in the germline V gene. This CDR3 has 18 amino acids. Trimming took 7 bases from V and 0 from J; bases not matched to a gene: 14. CDR3 DNA sequence: TGCAGCGCTCTCCCTGGGGGACAGGTTCTCTCTGGGGCCAACGTCCTGACTTTC. This sequence encodes CSALPGGQVLSGANVLTF.

As DNA, the CDR3 is TGTGCCAGCAGACCCCCCGGGGGCGGGGAGCTGTTTTTT. It specifies CASRPPGGGELFF. J is TRBJ2-2 and V is TRBV25-1; tentatively, D is TRBD2 (6 bases). This CDR3 contains 13 residues. CDR1 and CDR2 (germline): MGHDK, SYGVNS. V lost 6 bases and J 7 bases, leaving 12 bases between the germline ends.

This chain uses TRBV30 with TRBJ2-7; D perhaps matches TRBD2 (5 bases). Germline V gives CDR1 GTSNPN, CDR2 SVGIG (reference sequence). The V end was cut by 7 bases, the J end by 0 bases, with 13 bases between. This CDR3 contains 13 residues. The CDR3 coding sequence is TGTGCCTACCATGGGGAGACCTCCTACGAGCAGTACTTC. Residues: CAYHGETSYEQYF.

This clone was counted between two and nine times. The rearrangement links TRBV25-1 to TRBJ2-1; D is unclear. CDR1 and CDR2 (germline): MGHDK, SYGVNS. V was trimmed by 8 bases and J by 2 bases, leaving 10 bases between them. The CDR3 consists of 13 residues. CDR3 DNA sequence: TGTGCCAGCGGTGCAGCAGCCTACAATGAGCAGTTCTTC. Translating it yields CASGAAAYNEQFF.

The V and J genes are TRBV28 and TRBJ2-5; 8 nucleotides line up with TRBD2. The CDR3 spans 15 residues. Trimming at V came to 6 bases and at J to 2 bases, leaving 8 bases not matched to a gene. Per germline, CDR1 MDHEN and CDR2 SYDVKM. The CDR3 DNA follows: TGTGCCAGCAGCTATTTGACTAGCGAACAAGAGACCCAGTACTTC. As protein: CASSYLTSEQETQYF.

This clone was detected ten times or more. J is TRBJ2-5 and V is TRBV4-3; D tentatively reads TRBD1 or TRBD2 (5 bases each). CDR3 length: 15 amino acids. Germline V gene data show CDR1 as LGHNA and CDR2 as YSLEER. V was pared by 0 bases and J by 6 bases, with 14 bases between. CDR3 protein: CASSQDLGDYQTQYF. In DNA form, the CDR3 reads TGCGCCAGCAGCCAAGATCTGGGGGATTACCAGACCCAGTACTTC.

In DNA, the CDR3 is TGCAGCGTTGTCGGTCTAGCGAACACCGGGGAGCTGTTTTTT. Amino acid sequence: CSVVGLANTGELFF. The chain uses TRBV29-1 and TRBJ2-2; no clear D gene. V was cut by 4 bases and J by 0 bases, with 9 bases left in between. The CDR3 extends over 14 amino acids. The germline V gene encodes CDR1 SQVTM and CDR2 ANQGSEA.

The chain uses TRBV29-1 and TRBJ2-7; 7 bases are shared with TRBD2. Germline V gene data show CDR1 as SQVTM and CDR2 as ANQGSEA. This CDR3 contains 17 residues. Losses at the gene ends were 4 bases for V and 4 bases for J; bases not matched to a gene: 19. For the CDR3, the DNA is TGCAGCGTTGTTCTAATTCGGGATGGCGGGAGAGGATACGAGCAGTACTTC. As protein: CSVVLIRDGGRGYEQYF.

This chain joins TRBV19 and TRBJ2-1; D may be TRBD2 (5 bases). This CDR3 contains 16 residues. Germline lookup yields CDR1 LNHDA and CDR2 SQIVND (reference sequence). V was trimmed by 4 bases and J by 5 bases, leaving 18 bases between them. The CDR3 region is CASSSPGLLGDNEQFF. The CDR3 DNA follows: TGTGCCAGTAGTAGCCCTGGACTCCTCGGAGACAATGAGCAGTTCTTC.

The gene calls are TRBV9 and TRBJ2-7; TRBD2 matches 11 bases. V gave up 4 bases and J gave up 2 bases; unmatched junction bases: 8. The CDR3 covers 16 residues. The germline V gene encodes CDR1 SGDLS and CDR2 YYNGEE. CDR3 sequence reads: CASSPSGTSGAYEQYF. The CDR3 DNA sequence: TGTGCCAGCAGCCCCTCCGGGACTAGCGGCGCCTACGAGCAGTACTTC.

The chain has TRBV11-2 and TRBJ2-1; D uncertain. V was cut by 3 bases and J by 0 bases, with 15 bases left in between. Germline V gene data show CDR1 as SGHAT and CDR2 as FQNNGV. This CDR3 is built from 17 residues. The DNA for the CDR3 is TGTGCCAGCAGCTTTGGGCCTGACTGGGGCTCCTACAATGAGCAGTTCTTC. This encodes CASSFGPDWGSYNEQFF.

This chain connects TRBV27 to TRBJ2-7, with a tentative D call TRBD1 (6 bases). This CDR3 region has 15 residues. V lost 7 bases to trimming and J lost 0 bases, with 16 bases between them. Germline CDR1 MNHEY, CDR2 SMNVEV (reference sequence). The CDR3 loop is CASIKTGGSSYEQYF. The DNA for the CDR3 is TGTGCCAGCATTAAGACAGGTGGAAGCTCCTACGAGCAGTACTTC.